This TCR beta chain came from a study of early T cells in non-severe SARS-CoV-2 infection. Turning to the study itself: Bulk RNA isolated from unsorted whole blood underwent sequencing; chains were not paired. General study points: VDJdb matching favored anti-spike CD8 responses, missing private and CD4 specificities.

Unique molecular identifiers were added to individual cDNA molecules. TCRdb reanalysed the 5' RACE reads using MiXCR and keeps one entry per CDR3 protein. The data show tens of thousands of distinct CDR3 sequences, with over 13% seen just once and over 4% held by the top ten. V lost 10 bases to trimming and J lost 5 bases, with 14 bases between them. Germline CDR1 is MNHNY and CDR2 is SVGAGI (reference sequence). The CDR3 runs 12 residues. On this clonotype itself: Its antigen is not known.

The J gene is TRBJ1-1, the V gene TRBV6-6; D remains unclear. The sequence was collected from an adult who was a healthcare worker with PCR-confirmed SARS-CoV-2 infection or an uninfected control (not recorded which). The sequencing used whole blood, collected at baseline. The CDR3 coding sequence is TGTGCCATCCACGGGCAGTGGACTGAAGCTTTCTTT. Translation: CAIHGQWTEAFF.